The TCR beta chain described here comes from a study of control samples from healthy donors and cancer patients. The CDR3 extends over 15 amino acids. The trim removed 4 bases at V and 7 bases at J, leaving 7 bases unmatched. CDR1 and CDR2 from the germline V gene are LGHDT and YNNKEL (reference sequence). Data came from immunoSEQ multiplex PCR; TCRdb stores just in-frame clones and leaves some out. This table holds roughly 160,000 clones, around 88% found once. The genes are TRBV3-1 (or the pseudogene TRBV3-2) and TRBJ1-6; TRBD1 agrees at 7 bases. The sequenced material came from blood. The receptor was derived from a woman aged 25 to 45 in good health. This CDR3 reads CASSPRQGENSPLHF. Here the CDR3 DNA reads TGTGCCAGCAGCCCTCGACAGGGCGAAAATTCACCCCTCCACTTT.